This TCR beta chain was sequenced in a study of T cells in Graves' hyperthyroidism and ophthalmopathy. Across the study: Peripheral blood specimens were obtained at initial diagnosis, prior to any treatment. Points from the study as a whole: Before onset, ophthalmopathy was predicted by the model a median roughly 6.8 months earlier. Researchers report that a 13 V-J model separated ophthalmopathy from stable hyperthyroidism.

CDR1 and CDR2 from the germline V gene are LGHDT and YNNKEL (reference sequence). The CDR3 covers 14 residues. The trim removed 3 bases at V and 2 bases at J, leaving 1 base unmatched. Stable hyperthyroidism: no ophthalmopathy progression over 18 months of follow-up. Regions amplified from RNA transcripts were the TCR beta CDR3 regions. The HTBI primer set served for first-round RT-PCR of the TCR CDR3. TCRdb ran MiXCR on the multiplex PCR reads and lists one entry per CDR3 protein. Among about 520,000 distinct CDR3 sequences, less than 25% were seen once, and the ten largest hold about 30%. This clonotype occurred many times. No antigen is known for it. A read error is possible here, since a much larger clone lies one base away.

Sequencing was done on a sample of blood. This sequence originates from a young man with Graves' hyperthyroidism. This rearrangement joins TRBV3-1 to TRBJ2-7, with 10 bases aligning to TRBD1. The CDR3 region has the DNA TGTGCCAGCAGCCACGGGACAGGGGCCTACGAGCAGTACTTC. It is translated as CASSHGTGAYEQYF.